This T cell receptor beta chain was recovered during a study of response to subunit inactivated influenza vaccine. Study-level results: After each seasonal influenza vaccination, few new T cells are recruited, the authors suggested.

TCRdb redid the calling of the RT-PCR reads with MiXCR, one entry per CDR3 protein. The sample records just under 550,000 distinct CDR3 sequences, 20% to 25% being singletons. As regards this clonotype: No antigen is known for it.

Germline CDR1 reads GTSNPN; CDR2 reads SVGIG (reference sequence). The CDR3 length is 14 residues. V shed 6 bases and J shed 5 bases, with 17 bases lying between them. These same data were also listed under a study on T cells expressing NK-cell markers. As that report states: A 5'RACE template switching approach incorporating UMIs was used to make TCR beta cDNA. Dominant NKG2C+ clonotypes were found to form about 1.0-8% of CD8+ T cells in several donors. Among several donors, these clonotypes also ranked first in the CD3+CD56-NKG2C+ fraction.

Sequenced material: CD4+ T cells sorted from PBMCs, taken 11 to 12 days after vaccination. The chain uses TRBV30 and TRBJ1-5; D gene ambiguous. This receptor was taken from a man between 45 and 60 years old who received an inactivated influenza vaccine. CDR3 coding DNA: TGTGCCTGTCAGCTGGTGACTGAAGATCAGCCCCAGCATTTT. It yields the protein CACQLVTEDQPQHF.